The sequence of this TCR beta chain was determined in a study of T cells in Graves' hyperthyroidism and ophthalmopathy. Study-wide background: Peripheral blood was acquired at first diagnosis, ahead of any therapy whatsoever.

Authors of the study amplified TCR beta CDR3 regions from RNA transcripts. HTBI primers were used for first-round RT-PCR of the TCR CDR3. TCRdb re-analysed the multiplex PCR reads in MiXCR, keeping a single row per CDR3 protein. This table holds about 640,000 distinct CDR3 sequences, 20% to 25% found once. Ophthalmopathy patients showed a Clinical Activity Score of at least 3, NOSPECS grade of at least 4 and duration under 3 months. The authors obtained PBMCs from 10 ml of fresh peripheral blood. The V and J ends lost 3 bases and 11 bases respectively, with 17 bases between them. Germline V gene data show CDR1 as DFQATT and CDR2 as SNEGSKA (reference sequence). This CDR3 comprises 13 residues.

The receptor's source is a man aged 25-40 years with Graves' ophthalmopathy. The rearrangement uses TRBV20-1 and TRBJ1-5; D remains ambiguous. The sequenced material came from blood. As DNA, the CDR3 is TGCAGTGCTAGCAGGCAGACGGTGAGGGCCCAGCATTTT. This translates into CSASRQTVRAQHF.